This T cell receptor beta chain is drawn from a study of cytomegalovirus exposure and HLA in healthy donors. This CDR3 is built from 14 residues. Between the trimmed V and J ends, which lost 0 bases and 5 bases, there was a span of 8 bases. Per germline, CDR1 MNHEY and CDR2 SVGAGI. Primers: 60 Vbeta forward and 13 Jbeta reverse. The assay was immunoSEQ multiplex PCR, and TCRdb's table has in-frame clones only and misses some. Seen here are 250,000 or so clones, 70% to 90% observed once, and the top ten hold around 1.4%. Overall study results and limits: Analysis was carried out at a later point, and it linked a missense DCLRE1C variant to TCR beta V- and J-gene trimming. In an earlier analysis, productive rearrangement rates for most beta V segments clustered near 87% or 30%. Indistinguishable V segments, including TRBV6-2 and TRBV6-3, were excluded.

Worth noting for this clone: What it binds is not known.

This TCR was recovered from a human donor in good health. This chain joins TRBV6-5 and TRBJ2-1; D is perhaps TRBD1 (6 bases). Sequenced: PBMCs. The DNA of the CDR3 is TGTGCCAGCAGTTACTCGGGACACCACAATGAGCAGTTCTTC. Its protein is CASSYSGHHNEQFF.